The following is a T cell receptor (beta chain) sequence with its context. Germline values: CDR1 SEHNR, CDR2 FQNEAQ (reference sequence). V was cut by 5 bases and J by 4 bases, with 6 bases left in between. This CDR3 spans 12 amino acids. These data belong to a study of blood T cell repertoires in COVID-19. Study context: Some COVID-19 samples were acute and others convalescent; all came from the United States, Italy and Spain.

TCRdb's table, derived via immunoSEQ multiplex PCR, lists solely in-frame clones and lacks some. Among a few hundred thousand clones listed, about 85% were seen once. This sequence originates from a woman in her fifties or sixties who had recovered from COVID-19. The rearrangement uses TRBV7-9 and TRBJ1-3; D unresolved. Sequenced: PBMCs or T cells enriched from blood (not recorded which). The CDR3, as DNA: TGTGCCAGCAGCCCACAAGGAAACACCATATATTTT. This codes for CASSPQGNTIYF. The whole variable domain, remainder taken from reference TRBV7-9 and TRBJ1-3, is DTGVSQNPRHKITKRGQNVTFRCDPISEHNRLYWYRQTLGQGPEFLTYFQNEAQLEKSRLLSDRFSAERPKGSFSTLEIQRTEQGDSAMYLCASSPQGNTIYFGEGSWLTVV.